This T cell receptor (beta chain) derives from a study of blood T cell repertoires in COVID-19. Assay used: immunoSEQ multiplex PCR; TCRdb lists only in-frame clones, some missing. The data contain roughly 170,000 clones, approximately 80% of them singletons. This CDR3 has 19 residues. Germline loops: CDR1 SGDLS, CDR2 YYNGEE. Germline trimming cut 0 bases from V and 3 bases from J; bases unmatched to any gene: 12. The sample was peripheral blood. The clonotype comes from a human donor in a cohort sampled during active COVID-19. This chain uses TRBV9 with TRBJ2-3; 11 bases map to TRBD2. As DNA, the CDR3 is TGTGCCAGCAGCGTAGAGGCCCCTAGCGGGGGGCTGGGGACAGATACGCAGTATTTT. Its translation: CASSVEAPSGGLGTDTQYF.